This entry features one T cell receptor beta chain sequence. Its specificity is unknown. This record belongs to a study of graft-versus-host responses after intestinal transplantation. The CDR3 is made up of 11 amino acids. Germline lookup yields CDR1 DFQATT and CDR2 SNEGSKA (reference sequence). Trimming cost V 6 bases and J 4 bases, with 6 bases left between them. The table came from immunoSEQ multiplex PCR; TCRdb's copy has only in-frame clones and leaves some out. Of approximately 63,000 clones in the sample, 85% to 95% are singletons; the top ten hold about 0.4%. The clonotype comes from a human donor who was the organ donor for an intestinal transplant. This material consisted of unstimulated CD4+ T cells sorted from spleen or lymph node cells, taken before transplant. The chain links TRBV20-1 to TRBJ2-2; maybe TRBD1 (5 bases). CDR3 region: CSAQATGELFF. In nucleotides, the CDR3 is TGCAGTGCACAGGCCACCGGGGAGCTGTTTTTT.